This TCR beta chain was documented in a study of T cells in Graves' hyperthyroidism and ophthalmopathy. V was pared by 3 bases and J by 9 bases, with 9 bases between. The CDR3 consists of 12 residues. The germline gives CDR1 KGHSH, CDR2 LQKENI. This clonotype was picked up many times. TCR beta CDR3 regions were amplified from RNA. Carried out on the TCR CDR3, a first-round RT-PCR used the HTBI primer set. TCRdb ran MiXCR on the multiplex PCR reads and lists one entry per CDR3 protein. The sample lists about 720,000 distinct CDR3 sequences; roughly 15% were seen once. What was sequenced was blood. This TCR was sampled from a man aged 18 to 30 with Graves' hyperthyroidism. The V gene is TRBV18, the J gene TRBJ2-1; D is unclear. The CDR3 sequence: CASSPGLIEQFF. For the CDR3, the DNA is TGTGCCAGCTCACCGGGCCTAATTGAGCAGTTCTTC.